Below are 12 T cell receptor beta chains sequenced from a single sample in a study of blood T cell repertoires in COVID-19. The repertoire was sequenced with immunoSEQ multiplex PCR; TCRdb's copy has only in-frame clones and lacks some. The sample includes approximately 240,000 clones, roughly 83% of them seen just once. Sequencing was performed on PBMCs or T cells enriched from blood (not recorded which). Receptors were obtained from a woman aged 40 to 49 with acute COVID-19.

In DNA, the CDR3 is TGTGCCAGCAGCGAGGCAGCCGGTAACAATGAGCAGTTCTTC. Its protein product is CASSEAAGNNEQFF. This sequence joins TRBV11-2 and TRBJ2-1; D is ambiguous. The V gene's germline CDR1 is SGHAT and CDR2 FQNNGV. The ends were cut back, 5 bases at V and 5 bases at J, with 13 bases in the middle. This CDR3 contains 14 residues.

The J gene is TRBJ2-7, the V gene TRBV7-9, with 8 bases identical to TRBD2. CDR1 is SEHNR, CDR2 FQNEAQ, per germline (reference sequence). The CDR3 covers 15 residues. J was trimmed by 5 bases and V by 6 bases; bases with no gene match: 12. Here the CDR3 reads CASSPTTGGLDEQYF. DNA of the CDR3: TGTGCCAGCAGTCCGACGACGGGAGGGCTGGACGAGCAGTACTTC. Looking up the rest from reference TRBV7-9 and TRBJ2-7 gives the full variable domain: DTGVSQNPRHKITKRGQNVTFRCDPISEHNRLYWYRQTLGQGPEFLTYFQNEAQLEKSRLLSDRFSAERPKGSFSTLEIQRTEQGDSAMYLCASSPTTGGLDEQYFGPGTRLTVT.

The chain links TRBV2 to TRBJ1-6; D remains ambiguous. Deletions cut 6 bases from V and 0 bases from J, with 21 bases between. This CDR3 is built from 19 residues. Germline CDR1 SNHLY, CDR2 FYNNEI. CDR3 nucleotide sequence: TGTGCCAGCAGAGACAAAAGATCAGCCGTTATCTCCTATAATTCACCCCTCCACTTT. This gives the protein CASRDKRSAVISYNSPLHF.

The rearrangement joins TRBV5-1 to TRBJ2-3, with D possibly TRBD2 on 6 matching bases. Germline values: CDR1 SGHRS, CDR2 YFSETQ. CDR3 length equals 15 residues. Trimming took off 3 bases at V and 0 bases at J, with 11 bases between the two ends. The CDR3 bases are TGCGCCAGCAGCTCGGAGGGGCAGAGCACAGATACGCAGTATTTT. Protein product: CASSSEGQSTDTQYF. The variable domain in full, completed from reference TRBV5-1 and TRBJ2-3, reads KAGVTQTPRYLIKTRGQQVTLSCSPISGHRSVSWYQQTPGQGLQFLFEYFSETQRNKGNFPGRFSGRQFSNSRSEMNVSTLELGDSALYLCASSSEGQSTDTQYFGPGTRLTVL.

The V and J genes are TRBV5-1 and TRBJ2-1; D is undetermined. From germline, CDR1 is SGHRS and CDR2 YFSETQ. V shed 0 bases and J shed 0 bases, with 16 bases lying between them. CDR3 length equals 18 residues. The CDR3 DNA is TGCGCCAGCAGCTTGGCCCCGACTCCACGGCTCTCCTACAATGAGCAGTTCTTC. Its translation is CASSLAPTPRLSYNEQFF.

This clone was recorded once. The J gene is TRBJ1-6, the V gene TRBV5-6; a possible D gene is TRBD1 (6 bases). CDR3 length: 16 residues. Trimming removed 0 bases from V and 8 bases from J, with 15 bases in between. The germline gives CDR1 SGHDT, CDR2 YYEEEE. CDR3 DNA sequence: TGTGCCAGCAGCTTGGGAACAGGGTCTACGGATTCACCCCTCCACTTT. Encoded protein: CASSLGTGSTDSPLHF.

This clone has more than one count but fewer than ten. The chain recombines TRBV30 with TRBJ2-5, with D perhaps matching TRBD2 (5 bases). V was cut by 4 bases and J by 1 base, with 10 bases left in between. The CDR3 contains 13 residues. The V gene's germline CDR1 is GTSNPN and CDR2 SVGIG (reference sequence). CDR3 region: CAWTGEGQETQYF. DNA for the CDR3: TGTGCCTGGACCGGGGAAGGCCAAGAGACCCAGTACTTC.

This chain connects TRBV7-9 to TRBJ2-1; 8 nucleotides agree with TRBD1. The CDR3 sequence is 16 residues long. Germline V gene data show CDR1 as SEHNR and CDR2 as FQNEAQ (reference sequence). The ends lost 4 bases at V and 1 base at J; junction bases unmatched: 6. CDR3 DNA sequence: TGTGCCAGCAGCTCCATAACAGGGGGATCCTACAATGAGCAGTTCTTC. It yields the protein CASSSITGGSYNEQFF.

This clone was observed a handful of times. The chain recombines TRBV7-8 with TRBJ2-3, with 9 positions matching TRBD2. Trimming took 8 bases from V and 0 from J; bases not matched to a gene: 12. This CDR3 comprises 17 residues. Germline loops: CDR1 SGHVS, CDR2 FQNEAQ. The CDR3, as DNA: TGTGCCAGCTCTACCTCCAGCGGGGGGATTAGCACAGATACGCAGTATTTT. Translating gives CASSTSSGGISTDTQYF.

This clone was observed once. The CDR3 loop is CASGMGQPTDTQYF. The CDR3 DNA reads TGCGCCAGCGGTATGGGGCAACCCACAGATACGCAGTATTTT. The V and J genes are TRBV5-1 and TRBJ2-3; D may be TRBD1 (5 bases). Germline V lookup: CDR1 SGHRS, CDR2 YFSETQ. V was trimmed by 7 bases and J by 2 bases, leaving 14 bases between them. This CDR3 is 14 amino acids long.

The chain employs TRBV7-9 and TRBJ2-3, with 9 nucleotides matching TRBD2. Looked up from germline, CDR1 is SEHNR and CDR2 is FQNEAQ (reference sequence). V gave up 0 bases and J gave up 2 bases; unmatched junction bases: 9. CDR3 length: 18 residues. The CDR3 here is CASSLAKGLAGTTDTQYF. The CDR3 DNA follows: TGTGCCAGCAGCTTAGCGAAGGGGCTAGCGGGGACCACAGATACGCAGTATTTT.

This clone was seen a few times. J is TRBJ1-2 and V is TRBV7-2, with D possibly matching TRBD1 (5 bases). The CDR3 contains 14 residues. Germline V gene sequence: CDR1 SGHTA, CDR2 FQGNSA. Trimming pared 1 base from V and 7 bases from J, leaving 13 bases between. In DNA, the CDR3 is TGTGCCAGCAGCTTAGGGGGCTGGGCCGCTGGCTACACCTTC. Protein sequence: CASSLGGWAAGYTF.